One sample yielded the 6 T cell receptor beta chains listed below, sequenced in a study of blood T cell repertoires in COVID-19. This table comes from immunoSEQ multiplex PCR, and its TCRdb copy is limited to in-frame clones, with some not included. The data show about 330,000 clones, over 70% seen once. Sequenced material: PBMCs or T cells enriched from blood (not recorded which). All receptors come from a man aged 30 to 45 who had recovered from COVID-19.

In its sample, this clone was seen a few times. The chain links TRBV21-1 to TRBJ1-2; the table's D call, TRBD1, has no DNA check behind it. TRBV21-1 is assigned pseudogene status. The CDR3 spans 20 residues. The DNA for the CDR3 is TGTGCCAGCAGCATCCCTGAAAGGGGGCGTAACTTTCTTCCTAACTATGGCTACACCTTC. Its protein is CASSIPERGRNFLPNYGYTF.

The rearrangement links TRBV5-1 to TRBJ2-5; TRBD2 agrees at 7 bases. The CDR3 runs 15 residues. J lost 5 bases, V lost 0 bases, and 7 bases had no gene match. Germline-derived CDR1 and CDR2 are SGHRS and YFSETQ. The CDR3 bases are TGCGCCAGCAGCTTGGCCGGGCGGGGGATGGAGACCCAGTACTTC. Amino acids: CASSLAGRGMETQYF. Complete variable domain (other parts from reference TRBV5-1 and TRBJ2-5): KAGVTQTPRYLIKTRGQQVTLSCSPISGHRSVSWYQQTPGQGLQFLFEYFSETQRNKGNFPGRFSGRQFSNSRSEMNVSTLELGDSALYLCASSLAGRGMETQYFGPGTRLLVL.

The chain couples TRBV3-1 (or the pseudogene TRBV3-2) to TRBJ1-6; D not certain. V lost 3 bases and J 5 bases, leaving 14 bases between the germline ends. Looked up from germline, CDR1 is LGHDT and CDR2 is YNNKEL (reference sequence). The CDR3 is made up of 16 amino acids. The DNA of the CDR3 is TGTGCCAGCAGCCACGCGGGGAGCGGCAATAATTCACCCCTCCACTTT. Its protein is CASSHAGSGNNSPLHF.

The gene calls are TRBV14 and TRBJ2-7; tentative D call: TRBD2 (7 bases). V dropped 5 bases and J dropped 2 bases, with 10 bases sitting between them. The length of the CDR3 is 13 residues. Looked up from germline, CDR1 is SGHDN and CDR2 is FVKESK. The CDR3 spells CASSSGGPYEQYF. The CDR3 DNA reads TGTGCCAGCAGCTCCGGGGGGCCCTACGAGCAGTACTTC.

The chain combines TRBV30 with TRBJ1-1; the match to TRBD1 covers 9 bases. Germline V gene data show CDR1 as GTSNPN and CDR2 as SVGIG (reference sequence). The CDR3 consists of 15 residues. V gave up 2 bases and J gave up 3 bases; unmatched junction bases: 7. The DNA for the CDR3 is TGTGCCTGGAGTCCAACAGGGGGCGGCTACACTGAAGCTTTCTTT. Translating gives CAWSPTGGGYTEAFF.

The chain recombines TRBV30 with TRBJ2-6; 8 bases align to TRBD1. The CDR3 consists of 17 residues. CDR1 GTSNPN and CDR2 SVGIG come from the germline V gene (reference sequence). V was pared by 4 bases and J by 0 bases, with 8 bases of the junction left unmatched. The CDR3 reads CAWTRDRSNSGANVLTF. The CDR3, as DNA: TGTGCCTGGACTAGGGACAGGTCCAACTCTGGGGCCAACGTCCTGACTTTC.